This passage covers 3 T cell receptor beta chains from one sample sequenced in a study of T cell repertoires in cytomegalovirus infection. A single record per CDR3 protein comes from TCRdb applying MiXCR to the reads. The top ten hold 13% of the sample, which has roughly 920,000 distinct CDR3 sequences, approximately 33% seen once. Antigen specificity for these receptors is unknown. The sequenced sample was cultured CD8+ T cells from PBMCs, obtained from culture after CMV antigen stimulation. The receptor set was obtained from a human donor in good health (CMV status not recorded). Some clones in this sample may be carry-over from other donors' samples.

This clonotype was counted once. The J gene is TRBJ2-5, the V gene TRBV2; 9 bases are a match to TRBD2. V was pared by 6 bases and J by 4 bases, with 6 bases of the junction left unmatched. Germline CDR1 reads SNHLY; CDR2 reads FYNNEI. The CDR3 sequence is 14 residues long. The CDR3: CASSSRGGIETQYF. CDR3 in DNA: TGTGCCAGCAGCTCGCGGGGGGGGATAGAGACCCAGTACTTC.

This chain connects TRBV12-3 or TRBV12-4 to TRBJ1-2, with TRBD1 matching over 9 bases. V lost 5 bases and J lost 4; bases outside the gene matches: 8. This CDR3 contains 15 residues. The CDR3 sequence is CASSRPDRGGYGYTF. The CDR3 nucleotides read TGTGCCAGCAGTCGCCCGGACAGGGGAGGCTATGGCTACACCTTC.

The gene calls are TRBV20-1 and TRBJ2-1; 11 bases are a match to TRBD2. Trimming removed 4 bases from V and 0 bases from J; junction bases left unmatched: 2. Germline loops: CDR1 DFQATT, CDR2 SNEGSKA (reference sequence). This CDR3 is 15 amino acids long. This chain's CDR3 is CSANLAGGSYNEQFF. Written as DNA, the CDR3 is TGCAGTGCTAATCTAGCGGGGGGCTCCTACAATGAGCAGTTCTTC.